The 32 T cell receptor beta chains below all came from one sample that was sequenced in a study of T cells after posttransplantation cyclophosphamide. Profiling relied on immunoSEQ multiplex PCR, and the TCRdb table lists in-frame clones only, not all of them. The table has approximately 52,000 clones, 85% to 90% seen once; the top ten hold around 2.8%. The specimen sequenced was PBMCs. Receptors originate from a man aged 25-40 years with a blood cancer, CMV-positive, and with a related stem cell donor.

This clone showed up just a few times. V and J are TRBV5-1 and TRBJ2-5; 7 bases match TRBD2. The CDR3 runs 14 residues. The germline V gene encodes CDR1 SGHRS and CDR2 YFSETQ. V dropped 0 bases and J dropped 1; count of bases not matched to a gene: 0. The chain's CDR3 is CASSLASGQETQYF. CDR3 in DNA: TGCGCCAGCAGCTTGGCTAGCGGCCAAGAGACCCAGTACTTC.

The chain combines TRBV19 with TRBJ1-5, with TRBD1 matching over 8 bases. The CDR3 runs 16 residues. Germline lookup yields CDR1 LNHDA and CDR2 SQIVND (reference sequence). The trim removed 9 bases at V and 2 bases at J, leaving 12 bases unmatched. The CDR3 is CASTRQGSTGNQPQHF. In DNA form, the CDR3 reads TGTGCCAGCACCCGACAGGGGTCGACAGGCAATCAGCCCCAGCATTTT.

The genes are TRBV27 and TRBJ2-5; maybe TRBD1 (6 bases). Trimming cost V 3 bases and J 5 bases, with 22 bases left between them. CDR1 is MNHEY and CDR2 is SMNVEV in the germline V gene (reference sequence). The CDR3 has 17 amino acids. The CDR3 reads CASSLRYRDTSGETQYF. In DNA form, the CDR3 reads TGTGCCAGCAGTTTGCGGTACCGGGACACCAGTGGGGAGACCCAGTACTTC.

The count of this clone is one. The CDR3 DNA reads as TGTGCCAGCTCCCTCAGCGGGACAGGGATGGGGGAGCAGTACTTC. Translated: CASSLSGTGMGEQYF. This chain joins TRBV18 and TRBJ2-7; 9 nucleotides agree with TRBD1. CDR1 and CDR2 from the germline V gene are KGHSH and LQKENI. With 6 bases clipped from V and 7 bases from J, the junction kept 13 bases outside the gene matches. The CDR3 length is 15 residues.

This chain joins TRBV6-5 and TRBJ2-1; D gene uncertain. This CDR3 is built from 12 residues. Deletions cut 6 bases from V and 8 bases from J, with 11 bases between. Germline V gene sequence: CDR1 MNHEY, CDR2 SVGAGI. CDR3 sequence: CASRSVSHEQFF. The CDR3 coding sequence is TGTGCCAGCAGATCTGTGAGCCATGAGCAGTTCTTC.

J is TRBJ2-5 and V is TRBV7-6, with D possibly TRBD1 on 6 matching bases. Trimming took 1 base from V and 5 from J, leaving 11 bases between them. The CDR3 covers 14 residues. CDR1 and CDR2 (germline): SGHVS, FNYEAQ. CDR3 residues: CASSLDSQGETQYF. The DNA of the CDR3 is TGTGCCAGCAGCTTAGACTCCCAGGGGGAGACCCAGTACTTC.

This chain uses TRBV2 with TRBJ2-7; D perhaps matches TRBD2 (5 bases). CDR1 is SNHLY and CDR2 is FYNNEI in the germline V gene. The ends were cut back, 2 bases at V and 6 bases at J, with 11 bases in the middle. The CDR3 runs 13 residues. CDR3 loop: CASSEKGGGEQYF. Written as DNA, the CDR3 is TGTGCCAGCAGTGAAAAGGGCGGAGGCGAGCAGTACTTC.

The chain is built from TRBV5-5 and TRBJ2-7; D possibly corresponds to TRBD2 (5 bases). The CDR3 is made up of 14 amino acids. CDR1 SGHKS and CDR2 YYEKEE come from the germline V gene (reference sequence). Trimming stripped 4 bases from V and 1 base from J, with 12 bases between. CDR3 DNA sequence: TGTGCCAGCAGCCATGACTATCAGTCCTACGAGCAGTACTTC. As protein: CASSHDYQSYEQYF.

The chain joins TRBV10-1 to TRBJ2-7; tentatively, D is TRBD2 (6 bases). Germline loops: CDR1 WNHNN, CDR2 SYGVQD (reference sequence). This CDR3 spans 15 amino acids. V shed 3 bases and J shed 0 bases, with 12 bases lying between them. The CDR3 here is CASSEGGPPSYEQYF. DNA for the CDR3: TGCGCCAGCAGTGAAGGAGGGCCGCCCTCCTACGAGCAGTACTTC.

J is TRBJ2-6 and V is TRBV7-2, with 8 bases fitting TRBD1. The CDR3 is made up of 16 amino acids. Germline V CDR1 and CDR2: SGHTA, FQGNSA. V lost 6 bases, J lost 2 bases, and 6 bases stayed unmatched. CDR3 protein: CASRRDRTTGANVLTF. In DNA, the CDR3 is TGTGCCAGCAGGAGGGACAGGACAACTGGGGCCAACGTCCTGACTTTC.

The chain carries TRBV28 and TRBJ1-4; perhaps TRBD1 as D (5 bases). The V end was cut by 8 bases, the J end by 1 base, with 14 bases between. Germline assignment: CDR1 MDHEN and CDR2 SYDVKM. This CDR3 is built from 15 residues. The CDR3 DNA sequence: TGTGCCAGCCGTATACTCGACAGAACTAATGAAAAACTGTTTTTT. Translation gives CASRILDRTNEKLFF.

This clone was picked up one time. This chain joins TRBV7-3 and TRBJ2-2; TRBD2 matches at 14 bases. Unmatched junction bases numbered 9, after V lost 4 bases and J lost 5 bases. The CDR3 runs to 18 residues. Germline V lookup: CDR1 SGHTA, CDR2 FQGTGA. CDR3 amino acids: CASSSTGTSGSGTGELFF. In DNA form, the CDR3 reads TGTGCCAGCAGCTCGACCGGGACTAGCGGGAGTGGGACCGGGGAGCTGTTTTTT.

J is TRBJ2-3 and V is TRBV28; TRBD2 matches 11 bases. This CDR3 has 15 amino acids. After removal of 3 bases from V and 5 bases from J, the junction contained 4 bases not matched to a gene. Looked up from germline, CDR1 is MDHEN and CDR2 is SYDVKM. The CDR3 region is CASSFASGRKDTQYF. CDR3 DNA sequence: TGTGCCAGCAGTTTTGCTAGCGGGAGGAAAGATACGCAGTATTTT.

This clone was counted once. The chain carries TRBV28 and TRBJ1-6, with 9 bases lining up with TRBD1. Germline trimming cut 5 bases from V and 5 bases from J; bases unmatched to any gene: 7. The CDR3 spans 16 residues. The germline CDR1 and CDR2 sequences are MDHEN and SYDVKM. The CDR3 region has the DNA TGTGCCAGCAGTCAACCGGGACAGGGCAATAATTCACCCCTCCACTTT. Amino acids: CASSQPGQGNNSPLHF.

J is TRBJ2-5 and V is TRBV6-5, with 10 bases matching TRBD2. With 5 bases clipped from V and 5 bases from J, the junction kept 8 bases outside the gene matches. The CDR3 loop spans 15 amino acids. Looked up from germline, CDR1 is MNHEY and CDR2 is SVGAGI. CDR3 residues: CASSPISGRVETQYF. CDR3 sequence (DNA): TGTGCCAGCAGTCCGATCAGCGGGAGGGTTGAGACCCAGTACTTC.

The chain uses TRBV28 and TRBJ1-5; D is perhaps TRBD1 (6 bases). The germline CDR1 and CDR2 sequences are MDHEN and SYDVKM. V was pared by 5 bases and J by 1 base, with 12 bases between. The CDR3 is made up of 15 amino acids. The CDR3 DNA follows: TGTGCCAGCAGTGAACAGGGTTTGAGCAATCAGCCCCAGCATTTT. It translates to CASSEQGLSNQPQHF.

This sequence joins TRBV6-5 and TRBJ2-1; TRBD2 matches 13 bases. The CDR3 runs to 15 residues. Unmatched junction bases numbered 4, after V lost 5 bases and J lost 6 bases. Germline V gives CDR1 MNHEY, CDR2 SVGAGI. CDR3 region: CASSHGLAGANEQFF. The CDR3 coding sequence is TGTGCCAGCAGTCACGGACTAGCGGGAGCCAATGAGCAGTTCTTC.

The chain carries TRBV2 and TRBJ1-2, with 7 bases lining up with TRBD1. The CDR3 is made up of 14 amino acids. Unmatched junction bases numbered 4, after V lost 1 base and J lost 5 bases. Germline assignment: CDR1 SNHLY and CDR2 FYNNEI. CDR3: CASSEGQGRYGYTF. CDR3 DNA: TGTGCCAGCAGTGAAGGACAGGGAAGGTATGGCTACACCTTC.

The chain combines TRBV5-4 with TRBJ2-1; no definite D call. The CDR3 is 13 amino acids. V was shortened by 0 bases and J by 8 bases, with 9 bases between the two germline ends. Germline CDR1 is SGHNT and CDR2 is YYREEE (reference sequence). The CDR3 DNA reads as TGTGCCAGCAGCTTGGTTCTAGGTTATGAGCAGTTCTTC. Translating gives CASSLVLGYEQFF.

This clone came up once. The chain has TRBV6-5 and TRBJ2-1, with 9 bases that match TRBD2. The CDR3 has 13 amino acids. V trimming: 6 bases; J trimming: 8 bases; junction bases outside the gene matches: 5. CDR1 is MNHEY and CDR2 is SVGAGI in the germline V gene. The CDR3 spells CASRGAGGDEQFF. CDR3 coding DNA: TGTGCCAGCAGGGGAGCGGGAGGCGATGAGCAGTTCTTC.

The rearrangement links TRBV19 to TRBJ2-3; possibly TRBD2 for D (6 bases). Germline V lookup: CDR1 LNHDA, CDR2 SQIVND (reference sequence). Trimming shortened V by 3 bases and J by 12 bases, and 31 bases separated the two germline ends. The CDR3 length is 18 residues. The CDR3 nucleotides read TGTGCCAGTAGTATTACCCCCGGGACTTTCCTAACCAAGATAGATCAGTATTTT. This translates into CASSITPGTFLTKIDQYF.

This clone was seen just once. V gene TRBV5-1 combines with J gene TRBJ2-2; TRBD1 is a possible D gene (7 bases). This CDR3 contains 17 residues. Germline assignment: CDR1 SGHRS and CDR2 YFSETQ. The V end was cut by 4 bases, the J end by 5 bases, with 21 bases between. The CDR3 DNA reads TGCGCCAGCAGCCCGATGGCGCAGGGGGGTAAGACCGGGGAGCTGTTTTTT. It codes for CASSPMAQGGKTGELFF.

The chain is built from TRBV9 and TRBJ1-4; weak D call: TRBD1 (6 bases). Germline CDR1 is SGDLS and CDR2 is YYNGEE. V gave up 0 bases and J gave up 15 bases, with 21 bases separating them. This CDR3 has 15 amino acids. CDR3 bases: TGTGCCAGCAGCGTAGAGTCAGTCATGGGGGGGCCTGTGTTTTTT. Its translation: CASSVESVMGGPVFF.

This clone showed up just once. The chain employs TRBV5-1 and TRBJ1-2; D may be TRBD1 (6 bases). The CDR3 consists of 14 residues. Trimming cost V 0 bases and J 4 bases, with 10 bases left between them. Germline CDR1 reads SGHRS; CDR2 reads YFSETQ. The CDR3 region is CASSLDGGAYGYTF. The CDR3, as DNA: TGCGCCAGCAGCTTGGACGGGGGGGCCTATGGCTACACCTTC.

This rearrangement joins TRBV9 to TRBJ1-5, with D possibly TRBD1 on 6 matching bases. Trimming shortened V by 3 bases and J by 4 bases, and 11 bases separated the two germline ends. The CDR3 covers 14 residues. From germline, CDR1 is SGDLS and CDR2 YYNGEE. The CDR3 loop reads CASSERGLNQPQHF. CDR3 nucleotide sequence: TGTGCCAGCAGCGAGAGGGGGTTGAATCAGCCCCAGCATTTT.

CDR3 coding DNA: TGTGCCAGCACACAGGCCTGGGGAAGGGAGCAGTACTTC. Protein: CASTQAWGREQYF. This chain uses TRBV11-2 with TRBJ2-7; D perhaps matches TRBD1 (5 bases). The CDR3 has 13 residues. Germline-derived CDR1 and CDR2 are SGHAT and FQNNGV. Trimming removed 7 bases at V and 7 bases at J, with 17 bases between.

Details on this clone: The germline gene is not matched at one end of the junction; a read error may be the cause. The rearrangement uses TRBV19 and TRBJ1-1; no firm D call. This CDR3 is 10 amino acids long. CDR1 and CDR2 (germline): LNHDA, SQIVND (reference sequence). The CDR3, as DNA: TGTGCCAGTAATGGGCGCCGAACTTTGTTT. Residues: CASNGRRTLF.

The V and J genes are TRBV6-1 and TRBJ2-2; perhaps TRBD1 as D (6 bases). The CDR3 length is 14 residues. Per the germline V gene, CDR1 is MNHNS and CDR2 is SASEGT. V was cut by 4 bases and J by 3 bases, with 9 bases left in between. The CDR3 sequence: CASSGQVDTGELFF. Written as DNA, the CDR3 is TGTGCCAGCAGTGGACAGGTTGACACCGGGGAGCTGTTTTTT.

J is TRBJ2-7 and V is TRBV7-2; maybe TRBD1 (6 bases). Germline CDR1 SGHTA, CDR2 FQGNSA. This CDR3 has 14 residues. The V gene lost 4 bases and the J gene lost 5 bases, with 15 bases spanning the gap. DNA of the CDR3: TGTGCCAGCAGCTCACAGGGTCCGAGGAACGAGCAGTACTTC. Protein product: CASSSQGPRNEQYF.

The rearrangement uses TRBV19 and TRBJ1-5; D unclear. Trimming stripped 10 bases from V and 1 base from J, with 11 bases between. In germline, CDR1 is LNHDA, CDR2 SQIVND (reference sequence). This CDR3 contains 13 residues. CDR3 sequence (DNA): TGTGCCATCTCCCGAGCGAGCAATCAGCCCCAGCATTTT. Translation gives CAISRASNQPQHF.

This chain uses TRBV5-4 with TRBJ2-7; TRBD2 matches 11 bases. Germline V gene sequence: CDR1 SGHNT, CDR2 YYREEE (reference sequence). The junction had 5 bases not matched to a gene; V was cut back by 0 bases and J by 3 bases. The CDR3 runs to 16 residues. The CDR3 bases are TGTGCCAGCAGCTTGGATCTAGCGGGAGGTGGCTACGAGCAGTACTTC. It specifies CASSLDLAGGGYEQYF.

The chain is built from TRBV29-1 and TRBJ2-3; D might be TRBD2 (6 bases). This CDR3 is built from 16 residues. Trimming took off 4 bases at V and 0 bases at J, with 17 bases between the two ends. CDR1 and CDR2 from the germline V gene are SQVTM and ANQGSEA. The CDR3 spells CSVVGGTQRSTDTQYF. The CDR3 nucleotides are TGCAGCGTTGTGGGGGGAACGCAACGGAGCACAGATACGCAGTATTTT.